Included here is one TCR beta chain sequence, with context. Its antigen is not known. For TCR beta, libraries came from iRepertoire HTBI primers and Arm-PCR of CDR3 regions. TCRdb re-called the multiplex PCR reads through MiXCR, storing one row per CDR3 protein. The repertoire includes 650,000 to 850,000 distinct CDR3 sequences, roughly 30% of them detected once, and 40% to 55% sits in the top ten. This CDR3 spans 13 amino acids. Looked up from germline, CDR1 is SNHLY and CDR2 is FYNNEI. Trimming removed 4 bases at V and 6 bases at J, with 12 bases between. The time point: persistent/refractory GD, antithyroid drugs over 5 years with positive TRAb. TCR sequences were obtained from RNA taken from PBMCs. It was by American Thyroid Association guidelines that Graves' disease was diagnosed. This record comes from a study of regulatory T cells in long-lasting Graves disease. Study findings and constraints: Accuracy may have been reduced by the small sample size. Patients with persistent disease showed a bias toward TRBV28, TRBJ1-2 and TRBJ2-5.

The rearrangement joins TRBV2 to TRBJ1-1, with TRBD1 as a possible D gene (5 bases). This TCR derives from a female donor with Graves disease. Sample: peripheral blood mononuclear cells (PBMCs), taken when the disease was refractory, from a patient treated with antithyroid drugs. The CDR3 spells CASSVVRGSEAFF. The CDR3, as DNA: TGTGCCAGCAGTGTCGTTCGGGGGTCTGAAGCTTTCTTT.